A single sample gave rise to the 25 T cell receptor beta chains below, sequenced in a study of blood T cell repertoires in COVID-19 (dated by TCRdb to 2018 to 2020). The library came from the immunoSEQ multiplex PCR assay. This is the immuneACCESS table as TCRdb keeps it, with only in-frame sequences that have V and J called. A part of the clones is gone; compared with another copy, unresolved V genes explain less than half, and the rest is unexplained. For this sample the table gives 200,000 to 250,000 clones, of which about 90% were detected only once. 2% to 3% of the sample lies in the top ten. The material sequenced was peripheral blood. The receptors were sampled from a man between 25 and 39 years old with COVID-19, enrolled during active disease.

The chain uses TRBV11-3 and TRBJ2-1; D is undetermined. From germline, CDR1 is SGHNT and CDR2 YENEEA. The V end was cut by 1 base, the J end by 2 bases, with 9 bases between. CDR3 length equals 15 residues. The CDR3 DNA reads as TGTGCCAGCAGCTTAGGGCAATCTGCCTACAATGAGCAGTTCTTC. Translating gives CASSLGQSAYNEQFF.

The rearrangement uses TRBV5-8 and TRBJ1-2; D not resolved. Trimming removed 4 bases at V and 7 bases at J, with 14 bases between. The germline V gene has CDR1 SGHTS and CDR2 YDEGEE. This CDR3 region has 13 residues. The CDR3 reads CASSPGGLRGYTF. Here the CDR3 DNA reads TGTGCCAGCAGCCCTGGAGGGTTGCGTGGCTACACCTTC. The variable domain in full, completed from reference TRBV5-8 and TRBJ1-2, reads EAGVTQSPTHLIKTRGQQATLRCSPISGHTSVYWYQQALGLGLQFLLWYDEGEERNRGNFPPRFSGRQFPNYSSELNVNALELEDSALYLCASSPGGLRGYTFGSGTRLTVV.

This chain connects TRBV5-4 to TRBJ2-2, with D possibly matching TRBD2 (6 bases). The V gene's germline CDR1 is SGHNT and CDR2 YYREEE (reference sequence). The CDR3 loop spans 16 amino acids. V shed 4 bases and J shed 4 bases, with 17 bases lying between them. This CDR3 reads CASSPGVAGGTGELFF. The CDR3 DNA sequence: TGTGCCAGCAGCCCGGGGGTTGCTGGTGGCACCGGGGAGCTGTTTTTT.

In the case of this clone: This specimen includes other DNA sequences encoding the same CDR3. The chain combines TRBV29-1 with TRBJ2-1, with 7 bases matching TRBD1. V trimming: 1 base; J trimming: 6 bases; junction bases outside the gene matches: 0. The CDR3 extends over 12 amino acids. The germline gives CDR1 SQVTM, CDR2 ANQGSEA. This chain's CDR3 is CSVEAGGNEQFF. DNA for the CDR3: TGCAGCGTTGAAGCAGGGGGCAATGAGCAGTTCTTC.

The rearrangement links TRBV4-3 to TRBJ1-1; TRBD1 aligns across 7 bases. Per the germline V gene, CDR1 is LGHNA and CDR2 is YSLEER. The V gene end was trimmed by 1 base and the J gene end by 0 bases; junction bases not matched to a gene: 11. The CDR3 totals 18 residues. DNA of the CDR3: TGCGCCAGCAGCCAAGGGACAGGCGAAACCGAAATGAACACTGAAGCTTTCTTT. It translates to CASSQGTGETEMNTEAFF.

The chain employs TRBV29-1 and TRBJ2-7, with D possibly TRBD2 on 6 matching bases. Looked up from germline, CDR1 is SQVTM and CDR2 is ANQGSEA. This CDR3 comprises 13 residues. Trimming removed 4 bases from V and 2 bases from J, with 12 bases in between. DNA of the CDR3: TGCAGCGTTGCTGAGCGGGTACCCTACGAGCAGTACTTC. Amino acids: CSVAERVPYEQYF.

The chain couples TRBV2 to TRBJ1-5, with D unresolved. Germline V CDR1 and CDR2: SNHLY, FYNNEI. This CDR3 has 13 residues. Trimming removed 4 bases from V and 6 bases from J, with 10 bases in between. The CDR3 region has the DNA TGTGCCAGCAGTGGCCCAGTCAGTCAGCCCCAGCATTTT. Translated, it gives CASSGPVSQPQHF.

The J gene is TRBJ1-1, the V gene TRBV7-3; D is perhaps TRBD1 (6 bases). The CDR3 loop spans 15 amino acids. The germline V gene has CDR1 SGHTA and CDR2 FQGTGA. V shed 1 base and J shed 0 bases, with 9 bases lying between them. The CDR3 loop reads CASSLNGGLNTEAFF. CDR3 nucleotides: TGTGCCAGCAGCTTAAACGGGGGGCTGAACACTGAAGCTTTCTTT.

The CDR3 protein is CASSQPGQGEGYTF. The CDR3 nucleotides are TGTGCCAGCAGCCAACCCGGACAGGGCGAAGGCTACACCTTC. The chain combines TRBV4-2 with TRBJ1-2; TRBD1 aligns across 8 bases. V lost 2 bases, J lost 8 bases, and 7 bases stayed unmatched. This CDR3 contains 14 residues. Germline CDR1 LGHNA, CDR2 YNFKEQ.

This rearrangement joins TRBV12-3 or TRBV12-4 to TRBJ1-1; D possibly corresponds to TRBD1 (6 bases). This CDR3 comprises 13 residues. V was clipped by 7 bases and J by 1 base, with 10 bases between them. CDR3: CASTQQGNTEAFF. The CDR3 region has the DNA TGTGCCAGCACCCAACAGGGGAACACTGAAGCTTTCTTT.

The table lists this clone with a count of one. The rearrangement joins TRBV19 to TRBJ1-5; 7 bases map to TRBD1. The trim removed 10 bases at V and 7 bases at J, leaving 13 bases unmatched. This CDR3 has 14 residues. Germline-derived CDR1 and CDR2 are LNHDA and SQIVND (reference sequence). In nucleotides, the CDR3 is TGTGCCACCCACCGAGGGCAGGGGGGACAGCCCCAGCATTTT. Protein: CATHRGQGGQPQHF.

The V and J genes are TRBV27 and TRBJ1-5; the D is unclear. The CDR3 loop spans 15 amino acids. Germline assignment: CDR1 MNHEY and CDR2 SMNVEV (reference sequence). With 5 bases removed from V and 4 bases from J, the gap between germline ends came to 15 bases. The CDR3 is CASSDITAGNQPQHF. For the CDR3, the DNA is TGTGCCAGCAGTGACATCACTGCAGGAAATCAGCCCCAGCATTTT.

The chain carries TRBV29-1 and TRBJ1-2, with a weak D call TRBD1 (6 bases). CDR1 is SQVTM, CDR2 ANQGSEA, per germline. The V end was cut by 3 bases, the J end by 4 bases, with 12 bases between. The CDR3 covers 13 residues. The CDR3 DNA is TGCAGCGTTGACGACAGGCCCGGCTATGGCTACACCTTC. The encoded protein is CSVDDRPGYGYTF.

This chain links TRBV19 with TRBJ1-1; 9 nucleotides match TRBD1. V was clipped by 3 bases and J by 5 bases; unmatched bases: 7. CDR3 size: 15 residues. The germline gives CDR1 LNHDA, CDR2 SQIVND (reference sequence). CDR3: CASSIKQGASTEAFF. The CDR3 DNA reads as TGTGCCAGTAGTATCAAACAGGGGGCGAGTACTGAAGCTTTCTTT.

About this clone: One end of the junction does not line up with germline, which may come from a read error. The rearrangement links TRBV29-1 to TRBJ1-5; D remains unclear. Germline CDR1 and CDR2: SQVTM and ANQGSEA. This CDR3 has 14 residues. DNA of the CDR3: TGCAGCGTTGCACTCTCAGGTAGCGATCAGCCCCAGCATTTT. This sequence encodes CSVALSGSDQPQHF.

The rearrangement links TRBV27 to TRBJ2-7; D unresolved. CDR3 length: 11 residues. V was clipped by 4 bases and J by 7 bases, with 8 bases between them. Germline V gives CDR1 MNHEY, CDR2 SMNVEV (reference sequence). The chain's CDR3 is CASSSLGEQYF. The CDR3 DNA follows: TGTGCCAGCAGTTCCCTCGGGGAGCAGTACTTC.

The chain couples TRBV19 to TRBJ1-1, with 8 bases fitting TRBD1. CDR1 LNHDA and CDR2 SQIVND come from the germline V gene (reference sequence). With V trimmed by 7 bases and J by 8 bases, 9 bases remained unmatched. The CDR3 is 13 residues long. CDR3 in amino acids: CASNKAGGTEAFF. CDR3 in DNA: TGTGCCAGTAACAAGGCAGGGGGCACGGAAGCTTTCTTT.

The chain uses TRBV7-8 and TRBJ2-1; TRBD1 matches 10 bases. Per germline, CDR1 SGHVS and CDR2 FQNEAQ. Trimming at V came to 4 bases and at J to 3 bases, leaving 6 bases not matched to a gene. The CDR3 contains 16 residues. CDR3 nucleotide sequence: TGTGCCAGCAGCTATATGGGACAGGGGAGCTACAATGAGCAGTTCTTC. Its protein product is CASSYMGQGSYNEQFF.

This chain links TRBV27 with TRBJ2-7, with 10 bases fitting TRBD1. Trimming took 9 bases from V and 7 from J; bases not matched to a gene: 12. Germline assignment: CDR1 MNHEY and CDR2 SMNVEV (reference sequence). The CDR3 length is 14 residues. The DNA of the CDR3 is TGTGCCAGTGGAACGGGACAGGGGTCCTCGGAGCAGTACTTC. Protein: CASGTGQGSSEQYF.

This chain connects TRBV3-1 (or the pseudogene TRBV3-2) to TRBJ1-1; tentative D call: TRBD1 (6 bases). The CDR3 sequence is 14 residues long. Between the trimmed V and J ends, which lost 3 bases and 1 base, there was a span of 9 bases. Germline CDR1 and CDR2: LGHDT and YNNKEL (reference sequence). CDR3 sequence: CASSHAGANTEAFF. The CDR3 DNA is TGTGCCAGCAGCCACGCAGGGGCGAACACTGAAGCTTTCTTT.

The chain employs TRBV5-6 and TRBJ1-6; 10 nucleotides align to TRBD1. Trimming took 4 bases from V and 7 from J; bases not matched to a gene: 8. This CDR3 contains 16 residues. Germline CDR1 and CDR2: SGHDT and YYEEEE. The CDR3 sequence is CASSIRDRGRNSPLHF. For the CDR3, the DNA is TGTGCCAGCAGCATCCGGGACAGGGGACGCAATTCACCCCTCCACTTT.

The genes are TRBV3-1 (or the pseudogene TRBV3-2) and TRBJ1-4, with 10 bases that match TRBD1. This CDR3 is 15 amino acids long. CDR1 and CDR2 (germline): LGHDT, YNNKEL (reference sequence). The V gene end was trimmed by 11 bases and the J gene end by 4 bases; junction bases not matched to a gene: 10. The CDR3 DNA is TGTGCCGCCGGGACAGGGGACGTTTTTAATGAAAAACTGTTTTTT. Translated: CAAGTGDVFNEKLFF.

CDR3 in amino acids: CASSPELAGEQFF. As DNA, the CDR3 is TGTGCCAGCAGCCCGGAACTTGCAGGTGAGCAGTTCTTC. The rearrangement links TRBV5-4 to TRBJ2-1, with D uncertain. The V end lost 4 bases, the J end lost 9 bases, and 14 bases lay between the germline ends. The germline V gene has CDR1 SGHNT and CDR2 YYREEE (reference sequence). The CDR3 is 13 amino acids.

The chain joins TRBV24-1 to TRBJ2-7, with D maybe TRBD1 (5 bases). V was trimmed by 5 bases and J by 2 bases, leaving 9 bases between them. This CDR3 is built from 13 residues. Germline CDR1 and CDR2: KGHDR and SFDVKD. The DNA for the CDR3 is TGTGCCACCAGTGGGACAAGCACCTACGAGCAGTACTTC. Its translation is CATSGTSTYEQYF.

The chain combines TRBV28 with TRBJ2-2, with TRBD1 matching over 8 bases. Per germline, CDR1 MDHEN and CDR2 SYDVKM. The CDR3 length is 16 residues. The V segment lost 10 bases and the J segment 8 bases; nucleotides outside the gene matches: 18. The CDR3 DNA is TGTGCCACCTCCTGGGGGCAGGGGGCGTATATTGGGGAGCTGTTTTTT. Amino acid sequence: CATSWGQGAYIGELFF.